A single sample is the source of the 31 T cell receptor beta chains below, sequenced in a study of identical twins. TCRdb re-called the 5' RACE reads with MiXCR, one entry per CDR3 protein. This sample has around 960,000 distinct CDR3 sequences; approximately 13% occur once, and the top ten carry 1.5% to 2%. This sample also belongs to another study, concerning yellow fever vaccine responses in identical twins.

The sequenced sample was PBMCs. Receptors were obtained from a woman between 18 and 30 years old in good health.

The chain joins TRBV5-1 to TRBJ2-1; D is unclear. The germline gives CDR1 SGHRS, CDR2 YFSETQ. There are 17 residues in the CDR3. The V gene lost 4 bases and the J gene lost 0 bases, with 17 bases spanning the gap. Written as DNA, the CDR3 is TGCGCCAGCAGCCCCACTACGGCAGCGAGCTCCTACAATGAGCAGTTCTTC. Residues: CASSPTTAASSYNEQFF.

V usage is TRBV7-9 and J usage is TRBJ2-3, with TRBD2 identical over 10 bases. The V and J ends lost 7 bases and 4 bases, in that order; junction bases with no gene match: 5. Germline CDR1 and CDR2: SEHNR and FQNEAQ (reference sequence). The CDR3 loop spans 14 amino acids. The CDR3 DNA sequence: TGTGCCAGCATCGGACTAGCGGTATCAGATACGCAGTATTTT. Its protein product is CASIGLAVSDTQYF.

This clonotype was recorded a few times. The gene calls are TRBV5-1 and TRBJ2-5; 8 nucleotides match TRBD2. The CDR3 consists of 14 residues. V was clipped by 4 bases and J by 4 bases; unmatched bases: 6. Germline V CDR1 and CDR2: SGHRS, YFSETQ. The CDR3 sequence is CASSIPGLGETQYF. CDR3 DNA: TGCGCCAGCAGCATACCGGGACTAGGAGAGACCCAGTACTTC. Looking up the rest from reference TRBV5-1 and TRBJ2-5 gives the full variable domain: KAGVTQTPRYLIKTRGQQVTLSCSPISGHRSVSWYQQTPGQGLQFLFEYFSETQRNKGNFPGRFSGRQFSNSRSEMNVSTLELGDSALYLCASSIPGLGETQYFGPGTRLLVL.

The rearrangement links TRBV7-9 to TRBJ2-1, with a weak D call TRBD2 (6 bases). CDR3 length: 17 amino acids. Germline lookup yields CDR1 SEHNR and CDR2 FQNEAQ (reference sequence). V shed 1 base and J shed 2 bases, with 15 bases lying between them. CDR3 amino acids: CASSLDDWRDTYNEQFF. The CDR3 DNA follows: TGTGCCAGCAGCTTAGACGATTGGCGGGATACCTACAATGAGCAGTTCTTC.

Ten or more counts support this clonotype. The chain links TRBV11-2 to TRBJ2-1; weak D call: TRBD1 (5 bases). This CDR3 has 18 amino acids. Trimming removed 3 bases from V and 4 bases from J, with 22 bases in between. Germline V gene sequence: CDR1 SGHAT, CDR2 FQNNGV. CDR3 amino acids: CASSFLAGWWGQYNEQFF. DNA of the CDR3: TGTGCCAGCAGCTTCCTCGCAGGGTGGTGGGGCCAATACAATGAGCAGTTCTTC.

V usage is TRBV4-1 and J usage is TRBJ2-1; D tentatively fits TRBD1 or TRBD2 (5 bases each). The CDR3 contains 15 residues. The V gene lost 0 bases and the J gene lost 8 bases, with 14 bases spanning the gap. In germline, CDR1 is MGHRA, CDR2 YSYEKL. CDR3 sequence (DNA): TGCGCCAGCAGCCAAGATGGGGTCCGGGGCTATGAGCAGTTCTTC. It is translated as CASSQDGVRGYEQFF.

Only a few counts were recorded for this clonotype. The gene calls are TRBV7-8 and TRBJ2-7; D is unresolved. The V and J ends lost 4 bases and 0 bases respectively, with 13 bases between them. Germline CDR1 SGHVS, CDR2 FQNEAQ. This CDR3 has 15 residues. In DNA form, the CDR3 reads TGTGCCAGCAGCTCCCGTTACCCGAGCTCCTACGAGCAGTACGTC. Translating it yields CASSSRYPSSYEQYV.

The chain employs TRBV27 and TRBJ2-7, with unresolved D. V lost 2 bases and J lost 6, with 11 bases in between. Germline CDR1 MNHEY, CDR2 SMNVEV (reference sequence). This CDR3 region has 13 residues. The CDR3 loop reads CASSLTSAREQYV. The CDR3 nucleotides are TGTGCCAGCAGTTTAACGAGCGCACGCGAGCAGTACGTC.

This clonotype was recorded a few times. CDR3 residues: CSASDATSGLLTNEQFF. CDR3 DNA sequence: TGCAGTGCTAGCGACGCGACTAGCGGACTTCTTACAAATGAGCAGTTCTTC. The chain couples TRBV20-1 to TRBJ2-1; the match to TRBD2 covers 9 bases. The V and J ends lost 3 bases and 7 bases, in that order; junction bases with no gene match: 16. The CDR3 has 17 residues. Per the germline V gene, CDR1 is DFQATT and CDR2 is SNEGSKA (reference sequence).

This clonotype has a handful of counts. The V and J genes are TRBV6-1 and TRBJ2-1, with D possibly being TRBD2 (6 bases). Germline CDR1 reads MNHNS; CDR2 reads SASEGT. The CDR3 spans 15 residues. V dropped 6 bases and J dropped 9 bases, with 21 bases sitting between them. The CDR3 loop is CASSPPRGVLGEQFF. DNA of the CDR3: TGTGCCAGCAGCCCACCCCGCGGGGTACTGGGTGAGCAGTTCTTC.

This clonotype was counted many times. The chain recombines TRBV6-5 with TRBJ2-1; D is uncertain. The CDR3 runs 13 residues. Looked up from germline, CDR1 is MNHEY and CDR2 is SVGAGI. V lost 0 bases to trimming and J lost 4 bases, with 4 bases between them. The DNA for the CDR3 is TGTGCCAGCAGTTACTCGACGTACAATGAGCAGTTCTTC. Translated: CASSYSTYNEQFF.

V is TRBV7-9 and J is TRBJ2-7; TRBD1 agrees at 8 bases. The CDR3 spans 14 residues. Germline V gene sequence: CDR1 SEHNR, CDR2 FQNEAQ (reference sequence). V lost 5 bases to trimming and J lost 1 base; unmatched junction nucleotides: 4. The DNA for the CDR3 is TGTGCCAGCAGCACAAGACAGGGGTCCTACGAGCAGTACGTC. Translation: CASSTRQGSYEQYV.

The CDR3 is CSVTGTSGTPYEQYF. The CDR3 DNA is TGCAGCGTGACCGGGACTAGCGGTACTCCTTACGAGCAGTACTTC. The V call is TRBV29-1, the J call TRBJ2-7, with 11 bases matching TRBD2. The CDR3 totals 15 residues. In germline, CDR1 is SQVTM, CDR2 ANQGSEA. The V and J ends lost 6 bases and 4 bases, in that order; junction bases with no gene match: 11.

In DNA, the CDR3 is TGTGCCAGCTACGGCCCTAGGGACTACCTTTTTTTGTATGAGCAGTTCTTC. Its protein is CASYGPRDYLFLYEQFF. The chain couples TRBV6-1 to TRBJ2-1; TRBD2 matches 7 bases. The CDR3 is made up of 17 amino acids. The junction had 21 bases not matched to a gene; V was cut back by 8 bases and J by 8 bases. CDR1 and CDR2 from the germline V gene are MNHNS and SASEGT.

This clonotype was detected only a few times. This chain uses TRBV10-2 with TRBJ2-5; 7 positions agree with TRBD2. Germline V CDR1 and CDR2: WSHSY, SAAADI. The CDR3 has 14 amino acids. V lost 4 bases to trimming and J lost 1 base; unmatched junction nucleotides: 3. The CDR3 reads CASSVTSTQETQYF. CDR3 bases: TGCGCCAGCAGTGTGACTAGCACCCAAGAGACCCAGTACTTC.

The chain uses TRBV5-1 and TRBJ2-2; 7 positions match TRBD2. V dropped 5 bases and J dropped 4; count of bases not matched to a gene: 2. The CDR3 contains 13 residues. In germline, CDR1 is SGHRS, CDR2 YFSETQ. CDR3 coding DNA: TGCGCCAGCAGACTAGCGAGCACCGGGGAGCTGTTTTTT. It translates to CASRLASTGELFF.

This clonotype has ten or more counts. The chain employs TRBV18 and TRBJ2-1, with D possibly TRBD2 on 6 matching bases. The length of the CDR3 is 15 residues. The ends were cut back, 1 base at V and 7 bases at J, with 14 bases in the middle. Per the germline V gene, CDR1 is KGHSH and CDR2 is LQKENI. The CDR3 here is CASSPRRGVWNEQFF. The CDR3 DNA sequence: TGTGCCAGCTCACCACGGAGGGGAGTGTGGAATGAGCAGTTCTTC.

The gene calls are TRBV5-1 and TRBJ2-5, with a tentative D call TRBD2 (6 bases). CDR1 and CDR2 (germline): SGHRS, YFSETQ. Deletions cut 1 base from V and 4 bases from J, with 11 bases between. This CDR3 spans 14 amino acids. This CDR3 reads CASSLTSRGETQYF. The CDR3 nucleotides read TGCGCCAGCAGCTTGACTAGCCGGGGAGAGACCCAGTACTTC.

The V call is TRBV15, the J call TRBJ2-1; 7 positions agree with TRBD1. CDR1 and CDR2 (germline): LNHNV, YYDKDF (reference sequence). V lost 1 base, J lost 5 bases, and 5 bases stayed unmatched. This CDR3 is 15 amino acids long. The CDR3 here is CATSRVDRANNEQFF. In DNA, the CDR3 is TGTGCCACCAGCAGAGTAGACAGGGCGAACAATGAGCAGTTCTTC.

The CDR3 nucleotides read TGTGCCAGCTCACCACCGAGCAGAGGGGCGACCGTGACCCAGTACTTC. It specifies CASSPPSRGATVTQYF. J is TRBJ2-5 and V is TRBV18; D tentatively fits TRBD1 or TRBD2 (5 bases each). Deletions cut 0 bases from V and 7 bases from J, with 18 bases between. CDR3 size: 16 residues. CDR1 is KGHSH and CDR2 is LQKENI in the germline V gene.

The genes are TRBV28 and TRBJ2-7, with D possibly TRBD2 on 6 matching bases. From germline, CDR1 is MDHEN and CDR2 SYDVKM. Trimming removed 5 bases from V and 1 base from J, with 18 bases in between. The CDR3 has 16 residues. Here the CDR3 DNA reads TGTGCCAGCAGTCCCAATCGGGACTTTACGTCCTACGAGCAGTACTTC. Protein: CASSPNRDFTSYEQYF.

This clonotype was counted only a few times. The chain couples TRBV9 to TRBJ2-2; TRBD2 matches at 8 bases. Germline values: CDR1 SGDLS, CDR2 YYNGEE. J gave up 3 bases and V 2 bases, and 9 bases lay outside the gene matches. CDR3 length equals 17 residues. This CDR3 reads CASSVSPAGEYTGELFF. The CDR3 bases are TGTGCCAGCAGCGTCTCCCCAGCGGGAGAGTACACCGGGGAGCTGTTTTTT.

This clonotype appeared many times. This chain links TRBV10-3 with TRBJ2-1, with D possibly matching TRBD1 (5 bases). The CDR3 has 13 residues. The ends were cut back, 2 bases at V and 12 bases at J, with 14 bases in the middle. Germline CDR1 is ENHRY and CDR2 is SYGVKD. The CDR3 region is CAISETTQGGQFF. The CDR3 DNA is TGTGCCATCAGTGAGACCACCCAGGGTGGGCAGTTCTTC.

The chain links TRBV12-3 or TRBV12-4 to TRBJ1-2, with 8 bases aligning to TRBD1. The length of the CDR3 is 13 residues. With V trimmed by 3 bases and J by 9 bases, 6 bases remained unmatched. The CDR3 is CASSLGQAVSYTF. Written as DNA, the CDR3 is TGTGCCAGCAGTTTGGGACAGGCGGTTAGCTACACCTTC.

This clonotype was counted at least ten times. The genes are TRBV20-1 and TRBJ2-7; a possible D gene is TRBD2 (7 bases). The CDR3 is 14 amino acids. From germline, CDR1 is DFQATT and CDR2 SNEGSKA (reference sequence). With 5 bases removed from V and 2 bases from J, the gap between germline ends came to 16 bases. The CDR3 DNA reads TGCAGTGCTCCCCACGGGGGGCGACCCTACGAGCAGTACTTC. Translated: CSAPHGGRPYEQYF.

In its sample, this clonotype was seen a few times. The chain links TRBV5-1 to TRBJ2-5, with D perhaps matching TRBD2 (6 bases). The CDR3 is 15 amino acids. The germline V gene encodes CDR1 SGHRS and CDR2 YFSETQ. V was pared by 5 bases and J by 2 bases, with 16 bases between. In DNA, the CDR3 is TGCGCCAGCAGTTCGGGAGCCACCCCTCAAGAGACCCAGTACTTC. Its translation is CASSSGATPQETQYF.

The genes are TRBV2 and TRBJ2-2; D tentatively fits TRBD1 or TRBD2 (5 bases each). With 5 bases removed from V and 5 bases from J, the gap between germline ends came to 15 bases. This CDR3 comprises 15 residues. Per germline, CDR1 SNHLY and CDR2 FYNNEI. CDR3 DNA sequence: TGTGCCAGCAGTCCCGGGGCAACGGGAACCGGGGAGCTGTTTTTT. It yields the protein CASSPGATGTGELFF.

This clonotype was seen more than once but under ten times. This chain uses TRBV12-3 or TRBV12-4 with TRBJ2-1, with D perhaps TRBD2 (6 bases). V lost 2 bases and J lost 0, with 11 bases in between. The CDR3 contains 16 residues. The DNA for the CDR3 is TGTGCCAGCAGTTTAAGCGGGCGCAGCTCCTACAATGAGCAGTTCTTC. Translating it yields CASSLSGRSSYNEQFF.

This chain links TRBV20-1 with TRBJ2-1; 8 nucleotides align to TRBD2. Germline CDR1 reads DFQATT; CDR2 reads SNEGSKA (reference sequence). There are 13 residues in the CDR3. V was clipped by 6 bases and J by 3 bases; unmatched bases: 4. The CDR3 protein is CSATGLGYNEQFF. CDR3 DNA: TGCAGTGCCACGGGACTAGGCTACAATGAGCAGTTCTTC.

V gene TRBV7-9 combines with J gene TRBJ1-1; no clear D. CDR1 is SEHNR and CDR2 is FQNEAQ in the germline V gene (reference sequence). The CDR3 has 15 amino acids. V gave up 5 bases and J gave up 5 bases, with 18 bases separating them. CDR3 in amino acids: CASSPRYGKTTEAFF. Written as DNA, the CDR3 is TGTGCCAGCAGCCCTCGTTATGGCAAAACGACTGAAGCTTTCTTT.

The rearrangement links TRBV5-1 to TRBJ2-6, with 7 bases that match TRBD1. The V segment lost 1 base and the J segment 1 base; nucleotides outside the gene matches: 5. The CDR3 covers 17 residues. Germline CDR1 and CDR2: SGHRS and YFSETQ. CDR3 amino acids: CASSLSGQISGANVLTF. DNA for the CDR3: TGCGCCAGCAGCTTGTCGGGACAGATATCTGGGGCCAACGTCCTGACTTTC. The full variable domain, with the rest looked up from reference TRBV5-1 and TRBJ2-6, is KAGVTQTPRYLIKTRGQQVTLSCSPISGHRSVSWYQQTPGQGLQFLFEYFSETQRNKGNFPGRFSGRQFSNSRSEMNVSTLELGDSALYLCASSLSGQISGANVLTFGAGSRLTVL.